One and the same sample provided the 23 T cell receptor beta chains below, sequenced in a study of T cells in women clearing cervical HPV infection. Profiling relied on immunoSEQ multiplex PCR, and the TCRdb table lists in-frame clones only, not all of them. The repertoire table contains about 46,000 clones. The sequencing sample was made of blood buffy coat. All receptors derive from a woman aged 18-70 years with a cervical HPV16 infection that either progressed to CIN3+ or cleared (not recorded which).

On this clone itself: The read terminates 3 residues ahead of where the CDR3 ends, so the germline J gene completes it. This chain uses TRBV7-3 with TRBJ2-1; D not resolved. This CDR3 contains 13 residues. Germline V gene data show CDR1 as SGHTA and CDR2 as FQGTGA. V lost 3 bases, J lost 8 bases, and 11 bases lay in between. CDR3 DNA, as far as it was read: TGTGCCAGCAGCTTCAACGGTATCGATGAG. As protein: CASSFNGIDE. The CDR3, in full, reads CASSFNGIDEQFF.

Regarding this clone: The missing CDR3 end, 3 residues past where the read stops, is filled in from the germline J gene. The chain has TRBV7-3 and TRBJ2-5, with 7 bases aligning to TRBD1. Germline V gene sequence: CDR1 SGHTA, CDR2 FQGTGA. The junction had 4 bases not matched to a gene; V was cut back by 5 bases and J by 4 bases. This CDR3 is built from 13 residues. The CDR3 spells CASSTTGTETQYF. The sequenced part of the CDR3 DNA is TGTGCCAGCAGCACGACAGGGACAGAGACC.

Concerning this clone: The read terminates 3 residues before the CDR3 end, so the remaining end is supplied by the germline J gene. V is TRBV5-5 and J is TRBJ1-4; D is possibly TRBD1 (6 bases). The CDR3 length is 13 residues. Germline CDR1 reads SGHKS; CDR2 reads YYEKEE (reference sequence). Trimming removed 6 bases at V and 3 bases at J, with 9 bases between. The CDR3 DNA, read in part, is TGTGCCAGCACGACAGGCGCTAATGAAAAA. Translating gives CASTTGANEK. In full, the CDR3 is CASTTGANEKLFF.

About this clone itself: The read terminates 3 residues ahead of where the CDR3 ends, so the germline J gene completes it. This chain joins TRBV6-1 and TRBJ1-4; 7 bases are shared with TRBD1. This CDR3 has 15 amino acids. The germline gives CDR1 MNHNS, CDR2 SASEGT. The part of the CDR3 DNA that was read is TGTGCCAGCAGGGAAACAGGGGCCGATGATTCACCA. Translation: CASRETGADDSP. The CDR3 in its entirety is CASRETGADDSPLFF.

Turning to this clone: The read gets to within 3 residues of the CDR3 end, and the germline J gene fills in the rest. This chain links TRBV19 with TRBJ2-7; D is possibly TRBD1 (6 bases). Germline CDR1 and CDR2: LNHDA and SQIVND (reference sequence). This CDR3 spans 13 amino acids. V was cut by 4 bases and J by 2 bases, with 9 bases left in between. CDR3 DNA, as far as it was read: TGTGCCAGTAGTACGACAGGTACCTACGAG. Protein sequence: CASSTTGTYE. The entire CDR3 reads CASSTTGTYEQYF.

Concerning this clone: Read sequence stops 3 residues before the CDR3 end, and the germline J gene provides the missing end. V usage is TRBV19 and J usage is TRBJ1-5, with D possibly matching TRBD1 (5 bases). Germline CDR1 LNHDA, CDR2 SQIVND (reference sequence). The CDR3 runs to 19 residues. The CDR3 bases that were read are TGTGCCAGTAGTATTTTCTCAGGGAGGTTCCCCCGGGTTCACTACCCC. Protein: CASSIFSGRFPRVHYP. The full CDR3 protein reads CASSIFSGRFPRVHYPQHF.

In regard to this clone: The CDR3 end lies 3 residues beyond the end of the read and is filled in from the germline J gene. This chain links TRBV5-1 with TRBJ2-1; a weak D match, TRBD2 (6 bases). Germline lookup yields CDR1 SGHRS and CDR2 YFSETQ. CDR3 length equals 17 residues. The V end was cut by 0 bases, the J end by 4 bases, with 17 bases between. CDR3 amino acids: CASSLESWRGAYNEQFF. The CDR3 DNA, read in part, is TGCGCCAGCAGCTTGGAGTCATGGCGCGGGGCTTACAATGAG.

With regard to this clone: The missing CDR3 end, 3 residues past where the read stops, is filled in from the germline J gene. The chain couples TRBV5-1 to TRBJ2-2, with 12 nucleotides matching TRBD2. CDR1 SGHRS and CDR2 YFSETQ come from the germline V gene. The CDR3 has 18 amino acids. Trimming took 4 bases from V and 3 from J; bases not matched to a gene: 10. CDR3 sequence reads: CASSRRLAGATDTGELFF. The part of the CDR3 DNA that was read is TGCGCCAGCAGCAGACGACTAGCGGGGGCTACCGACACCGGGGAG.

As to this clone: The read falls 3 residues short of the CDR3 end, and the missing part is taken from the germline J gene. The rearrangement links TRBV19 to TRBJ2-3; 12 bases fit TRBD1. The CDR3 has 15 amino acids. Per germline, CDR1 LNHDA and CDR2 SQIVND (reference sequence). CDR3 DNA, as far as it was read: TGTGCCAGCAAGAAAGGGACAGGGGGCAATCAGCCG. Protein product: CASKKGTGGNQP. The CDR3, in full, reads CASKKGTGGNQPQYF.

With regard to this clone: From the germline J gene comes the end of the CDR3, since the read stops 3 residues before it. The chain carries TRBV29-1 and TRBJ2-1; 8 bases fit TRBD1. Germline V gives CDR1 SQVTM, CDR2 ANQGSEA. Trimming took 4 bases from V and 3 from J; bases not matched to a gene: 8. The CDR3 has 15 residues. The CDR3 DNA, read in part, is TGCAGCGTTGTGAGTTTAACAGGGGGCTACAATGAG. Translated: CSVVSLTGGYNE. The CDR3 in its entirety is CSVVSLTGGYNEQFF.

On this clone: The CDR3 extends 3 residues past the end of the read, so its final part is completed from the germline J gene. The chain joins TRBV20-1 to TRBJ1-5, with D tentatively TRBD1 (5 bases). V dropped 7 bases and J dropped 2 bases, with 15 bases sitting between them. This CDR3 has 14 residues. Germline CDR1 DFQATT, CDR2 SNEGSKA (reference sequence). The sequenced part of the CDR3 DNA is TGCAGTGGGGGGGACCTAAACGGCAATCAGCCC. It yields the protein CSGGDLNGNQP. The CDR3 reads in full as CSGGDLNGNQPQHF.

In regard to this clone: Read sequence stops 3 residues before the CDR3 end, and the germline J gene provides the missing end. The rearrangement joins TRBV19 to TRBJ2-1; 9 bases map to TRBD1. The germline CDR1 and CDR2 sequences are LNHDA and SQIVND (reference sequence). With 9 bases clipped from V and 2 bases from J, the junction kept 2 bases outside the gene matches. This CDR3 has 13 residues. CDR3 in amino acids: CASTGGPYNEQFF. The DNA read from the CDR3 is TGTGCCAGCACAGGGGGCCCCTACAATGAG.

Notes on this clone: The CDR3 end falls 3 residues outside the read, so it is completed with the germline J gene. The J gene is TRBJ1-6, the V gene TRBV18; 7 nucleotides agree with TRBD1. The germline V gene has CDR1 KGHSH and CDR2 LQKENI. The CDR3 is made up of 15 amino acids. The V gene end was trimmed by 2 bases and the J gene end by 7 bases; junction bases not matched to a gene: 5. This CDR3 is CASSPSGGFNSPLHF. The part of the CDR3 DNA that was read is TGTGCCAGCTCACCATCAGGGGGGTTCAATTCACCC.

In the case of this clone: A read error may produce the germline difference seen at one junction end. The CDR3 is cut off 3 residues early in the read; its end comes from the germline J gene. The chain carries TRBV4-1 and TRBJ2-5; the match to TRBD1 covers 7 bases. The CDR3 consists of 15 residues. Per the germline V gene, CDR1 is MGHRA and CDR2 is YSYEKL. CDR3 sequence reads: CTSSQDRRGQETQYF. The CDR3 DNA, read in part, is TGCACCAGCAGCCAAGATCGTCGGGGACAGGAGACC.

For this clone: The CDR3 is cut off 3 residues early in the read; its end comes from the germline J gene. The chain combines TRBV30 with TRBJ2-7; tentative D call: TRBD1 (5 bases). Germline lookup yields CDR1 GTSNPN and CDR2 SVGIG (reference sequence). The V gene lost 3 bases and the J gene lost 5 bases, with 8 bases spanning the gap. The CDR3 extends over 11 amino acids. CDR3 residues: CAWSRVNEQYF. CDR3 bases read: TGTGCCTGGAGCAGGGTCAACGAG. Variable domain in full (rest from reference TRBV30 and TRBJ2-7): SQTIHQWPATLVQPVGSPLSLECTVEGTSNPNLYWYRQAAGRGLQLLFYSVGIGQISSEVPQNLSASRPQDRQFILSSKKLLLSDSGFYLCAWSRVNEQYFGPGTRLTVT.

A note on this clone: The read ends 3 residues early relative to the CDR3; the germline J gene fills the gap. The gene calls are TRBV7-6 and TRBJ2-2, with 9 bases that match TRBD1. From germline, CDR1 is SGHVS and CDR2 FNYEAQ. CDR3 length: 17 amino acids. The V segment lost 3 bases and the J segment 7 bases; nucleotides outside the gene matches: 12. The sequenced part of the CDR3 DNA is TGTGCCAGCAGCTTGGGGGTGCCGGGACAGGGCAACGGGGAG. Translated, it gives CASSLGVPGQGNGE. In full, the CDR3 is CASSLGVPGQGNGELFF.

Of note for this clone: Sequencing ends 3 residues short of the CDR3 end; the germline J gene provides the rest. This sample also contains other DNA sequences that code for the same CDR3. The V gene is TRBV30, the J gene TRBJ2-2, with 10 positions matching TRBD1. The CDR3 totals 13 residues. The germline gives CDR1 GTSNPN, CDR2 SVGIG (reference sequence). CDR3 protein: CAWMGQGNSPLFF. The sequenced CDR3 bases are TGTGCCTGGATGGGACAGGGGAATTCACCG.

A note on this clone: The read ends 3 residues shy of where the CDR3 ends; the end is completed using the germline J gene. The V gene is TRBV30, the J gene TRBJ1-5, with D perhaps TRBD1 (6 bases). V was pared by 4 bases and J by 4 bases, with 17 bases between. Germline V gene data show CDR1 as GTSNPN and CDR2 as SVGIG (reference sequence). This CDR3 is 15 amino acids long. The part of the CDR3 DNA that was read is TGTGCCTGGACAGGGGACAACACTCCAAATCAGCCC. The encoded protein is CAWTGDNTPNQP. The entire CDR3 protein reads CAWTGDNTPNQPQHF.

Comment on this clone: The read gets to within 3 residues of the CDR3 end, and the germline J gene fills in the rest. The chain carries TRBV7-6 and TRBJ2-6; TRBD1 agrees at 11 bases. The CDR3 is made up of 17 amino acids. Unmatched junction bases numbered 2, after V lost 4 bases and J lost 0 bases. The germline V gene has CDR1 SGHVS and CDR2 FNYEAQ. The sequenced CDR3 bases are TGTGCCAGCAGCTGGGGACAGGGGGTCTCTGGGGCCAACGTC. It specifies CASSWGQGVSGANV. The whole CDR3 region reads CASSWGQGVSGANVLTF.

Comments on this clone: The sequence runs out 3 residues before the end of the CDR3; the remainder is reconstructed from the germline J gene. The gene calls are TRBV7-3 and TRBJ2-2; D is perhaps TRBD2 (6 bases). Germline-derived CDR1 and CDR2 are SGHTA and FQGTGA. Trimming took 5 bases from V and 0 from J, leaving 10 bases between them. The CDR3 length is 15 residues. Partial CDR3 DNA: TGTGCCAGCAGCACCGCGGGGACGAACACCGGGGAG. Protein: CASSTAGTNTGE. The CDR3 in full is CASSTAGTNTGELFF.

The DNA read from the CDR3 is TGTGCCTGGAGTGTACGGCCAGCGGTTGGC. Translating it yields CAWSVRPAVG. The whole CDR3 protein reads CAWSVRPAVGYTF. J is TRBJ1-2 and V is TRBV30; unclear D gene. The CDR3 extends 3 residues past the end of the read, so its final part is completed from the germline J gene. The CDR3 length is 13 residues. Trimming took off 0 bases at V and 7 bases at J, with 12 bases between the two ends. CDR1 and CDR2 from the germline V gene are GTSNPN and SVGIG (reference sequence).

The CDR3 DNA, read in part, is TGTGCCAGCAGCCCACAAACCAACACCGGGGAG. It is translated as CASSPQTNTGE. The entire CDR3 reads CASSPQTNTGELFF. V and J are TRBV6-2 or TRBV6-3 and TRBJ2-2, with D hard to call. The missing CDR3 end, 3 residues past where the read stops, is filled in from the germline J gene. CDR1 is MNHEY, CDR2 SVGEGT, per germline. Trimming pared 6 bases from V and 2 bases from J, leaving 10 bases between. The CDR3 has 14 amino acids.

As regards this clone: The CDR3 end is not reached by the read, which stops 3 residues before it; the germline J gene fills it in. The rearrangement links TRBV5-1 to TRBJ2-7; 11 bases are shared with TRBD2. Unmatched junction bases numbered 8, after V lost 3 bases and J lost 3 bases. Germline V lookup: CDR1 SGHRS, CDR2 YFSETQ. The CDR3 is made up of 16 amino acids. CDR3 loop: CASSSVAGGPHYEQYF. The CDR3 DNA, read in part, is TGCGCCAGCAGCTCCGTAGCGGGAGGGCCCCACTACGAG. Complete variable domain (other parts from reference TRBV5-1 and TRBJ2-7): KAGVTQTPRYLIKTRGQQVTLSCSPISGHRSVSWYQQTPGQGLQFLFEYFSETQRNKGNFPGRFSGRQFSNSRSEMNVSTLELGDSALYLCASSSVAGGPHYEQYFGPGTRLTVT.